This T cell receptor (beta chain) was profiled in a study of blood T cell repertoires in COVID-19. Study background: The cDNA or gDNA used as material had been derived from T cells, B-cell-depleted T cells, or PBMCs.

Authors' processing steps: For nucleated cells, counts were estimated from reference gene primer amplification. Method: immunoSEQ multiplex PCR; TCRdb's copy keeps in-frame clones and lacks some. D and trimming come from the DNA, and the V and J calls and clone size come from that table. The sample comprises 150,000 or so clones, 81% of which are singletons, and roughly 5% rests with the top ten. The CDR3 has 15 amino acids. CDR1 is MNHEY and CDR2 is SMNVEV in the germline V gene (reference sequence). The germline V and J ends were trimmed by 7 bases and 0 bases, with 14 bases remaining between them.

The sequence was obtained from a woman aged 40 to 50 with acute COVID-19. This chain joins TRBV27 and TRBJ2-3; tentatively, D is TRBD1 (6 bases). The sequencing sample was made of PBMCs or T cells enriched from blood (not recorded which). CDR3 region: CASKQGFSSTDTQYF. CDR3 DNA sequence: TGTGCCAGCAAACAGGGTTTTAGTAGCACAGATACGCAGTATTTT.